This T cell receptor (beta chain) is drawn from a study of radiotherapy plus CTLA-4 blockade in lung cancer. The study's findings and limits: Early blood T cell clone changes and increased post-radiation serum interferon-beta were reportedly the strongest response predictors.

Assay used: immunoSEQ multiplex PCR; TCRdb lists only in-frame clones, some missing. This table has over 85,000 clones, 88% appearing once. On this clone itself: Its antigen is not identified.

Each patient with chemo-refractory metastatic non-small-cell lung cancer was treated with focal radiation plus CTLA-4 blockade using ipilimumab. Germline V gives CDR1 WNHNN, CDR2 SYGVQD (reference sequence). The ends lost 5 bases at V and 0 bases at J; junction bases unmatched: 13. The CDR3 extends over 19 amino acids. The chain is built from TRBV10-1 and TRBJ2-1, with 10 bases that match TRBD1. The source is a human donor with non-small cell lung cancer that progressed on radiotherapy plus ipilimumab. Sequences were derived from peripheral blood, sampled from a patient treated with radiotherapy plus ipilimumab. CDR3 protein: CASSPGQGKSPSSYNEQFF. CDR3 nucleotide sequence: TGCGCCAGCAGTCCGGGACAGGGGAAGAGCCCGAGCTCCTACAATGAGCAGTTCTTC.